The T cell receptor beta chain under discussion was sequenced for a study of cytomegalovirus exposure and HLA in healthy donors. Findings of the study overall: Reportedly, fewer N-insertions than the roughly 700-donor mean appeared in an Asian-associated ancestry cluster in a later analysis. Analyses of presence and absence presupposed an approximately uniform sequencing depth across donors.

The germline gives CDR1 SGHVS, CDR2 FNYEAQ. The CDR3 loop spans 17 amino acids. V dropped 5 bases and J dropped 0; count of bases not matched to a gene: 6. Researchers ran the PCR with 60 Vbeta and 13 Jbeta primers. Measured with immunoSEQ multiplex PCR; TCRdb has only the in-frame clones, and not every one. The repertoire holds about 120,000 clones, around three quarters seen once, with approximately 10% in the top ten. This clone was found once. The antigen is not known. The receptor was derived from a man between 35 and 55 years old in good health and CMV-seropositive. Sequencing was performed on PBMCs. V is TRBV7-6 and J is TRBJ2-3; 12 nucleotides line up with TRBD2. The CDR3: CASSKTSGGSSTDTQYF. The CDR3 DNA reads TGTGCCAGCAGCAAGACTAGCGGGGGATCTAGCACAGATACGCAGTATTTT.